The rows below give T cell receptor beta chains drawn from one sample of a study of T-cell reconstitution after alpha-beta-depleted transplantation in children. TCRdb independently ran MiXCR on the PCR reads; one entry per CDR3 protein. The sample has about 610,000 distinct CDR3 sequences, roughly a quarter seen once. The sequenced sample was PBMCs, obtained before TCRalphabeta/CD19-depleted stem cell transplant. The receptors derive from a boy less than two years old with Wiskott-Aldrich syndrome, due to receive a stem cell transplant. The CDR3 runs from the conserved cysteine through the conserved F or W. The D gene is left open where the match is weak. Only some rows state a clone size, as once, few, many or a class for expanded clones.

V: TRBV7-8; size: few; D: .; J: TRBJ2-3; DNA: TGTGCCAGCATCCCTGGGACTGGTACGTGGGATACGCAGTATTTT; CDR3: CASIPGTGTWDTQYF
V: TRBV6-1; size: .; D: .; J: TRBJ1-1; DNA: TGTGCCAGCAGATCGGTTTTGTTTACGAACACTGAAGCTTTCTTT; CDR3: CASRSVLFTNTEAFF
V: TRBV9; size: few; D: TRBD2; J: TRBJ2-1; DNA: TGTGCCAGCAGCACCCTCCCGGGGGGATACAATGAGCAGTTCTTC; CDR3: CASSTLPGGYNEQFF
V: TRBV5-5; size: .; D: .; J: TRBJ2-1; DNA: TGTGCCAGCAGCTCCCTAGCCCTCTTGAATGAGCAGTTCTTC; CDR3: CASSSLALLNEQFF
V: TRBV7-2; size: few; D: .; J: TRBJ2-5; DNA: TGTGCCAGCAGCTTAGGTTCGAGGGCTCTAGAGACCCAGTACTTC; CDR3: CASSLGSRALETQYF
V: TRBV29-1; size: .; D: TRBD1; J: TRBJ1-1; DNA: TGCAGCGTGGACAGGGGGCATAGTGGTGAAGCTTTCTTT; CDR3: CSVDRGHSGEAFF
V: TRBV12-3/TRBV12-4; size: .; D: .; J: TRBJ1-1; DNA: TGTGCCAGCAGTTTTTTGGGGGGATCCGAAGCTTTCTTT; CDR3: CASSFLGGSEAFF
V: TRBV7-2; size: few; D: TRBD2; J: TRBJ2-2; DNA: TGTGCCAGCAGCTTGGCTAGCGGGAGTCTCACCGGGGAGCTGTTTTTT; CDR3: CASSLASGSLTGELFF
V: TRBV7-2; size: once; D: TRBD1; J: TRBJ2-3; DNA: TGTGCCAGCAGCCCGGGACAGAGATACACAGATACGCAGTATTTT; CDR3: CASSPGQRYTDTQYF
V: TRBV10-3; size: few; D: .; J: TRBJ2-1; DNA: TGTGCCATCAGGGCGGACGCCTACAATGAGCAGTTCTTC; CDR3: CAIRADAYNEQFF
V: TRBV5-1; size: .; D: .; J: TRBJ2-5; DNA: TGCGCCAGCAGCTTTCTAGCAGGTTTTCAAGAGACCCAGTACTTC; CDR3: CASSFLAGFQETQYF
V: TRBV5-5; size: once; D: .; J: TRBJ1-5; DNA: TGTGCCAGCAGCTTATTCAGGGAAGGGAATCAGCCCCAGCATTTT; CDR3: CASSLFREGNQPQHF
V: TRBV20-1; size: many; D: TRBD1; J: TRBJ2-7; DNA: TGCAGTGCTAGACGGACAGGGACCTACGAGCAGTACTTC; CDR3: CSARRTGTYEQYF
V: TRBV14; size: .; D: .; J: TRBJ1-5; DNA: TGTGCCAGCAGCCAAACGGGACGGCCCCAGCATTTT; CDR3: CASSQTGRPQHF
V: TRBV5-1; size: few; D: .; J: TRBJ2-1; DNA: TGCGCCAGCAGCTTGCGGGATGGGACCTACAATGAGCAGTTCTTC; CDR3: CASSLRDGTYNEQFF
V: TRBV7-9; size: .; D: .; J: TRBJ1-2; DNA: TGTGCCAGCAAGGGCTATGGCTACACCTTC; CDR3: CASKGYGYTF
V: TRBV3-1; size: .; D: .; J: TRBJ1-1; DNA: TGTGCCAGCAGCGCCAGGGGCGCGAACACTGAAGCTTTCTTT; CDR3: CASSARGANTEAFF
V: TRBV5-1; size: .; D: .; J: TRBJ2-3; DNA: TGCGCCAGCAGCTTGGGGGGGGAAGGTACGCAGTATTTT; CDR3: CASSLGGEGTQYF
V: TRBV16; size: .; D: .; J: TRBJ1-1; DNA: TGTGCCAGCAGCCAGTCCGGGACCGGTGAAGCTTTCTTT; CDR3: CASSQSGTGEAFF
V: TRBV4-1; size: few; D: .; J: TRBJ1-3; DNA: TGCGCCAGCAGCCAAGAATACAGGACTGGAAACACCATATATTTT; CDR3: CASSQEYRTGNTIYF
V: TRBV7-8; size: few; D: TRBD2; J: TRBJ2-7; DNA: TGTGCCAGCAGCTTAGGTACTAGCGGGAGGTACTACGAGCAGTACTTC; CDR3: CASSLGTSGRYYEQYF
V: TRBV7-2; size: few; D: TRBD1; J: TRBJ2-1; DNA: TGTGCCAGCAGCTTGATAGGACAGGGGATCGATGAGCAGTTCTTC; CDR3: CASSLIGQGIDEQFF
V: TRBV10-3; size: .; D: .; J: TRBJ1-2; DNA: TGTGCCATCAGTGCCGCAGGGCTTATCTATGGCTACACCTTC; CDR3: CAISAAGLIYGYTF
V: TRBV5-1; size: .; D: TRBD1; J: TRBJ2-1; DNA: TGCGCCAGCAGCCGTCCCGGGACAGGGAGCAGGTGGGAGCAGTTCTTC; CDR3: CASSRPGTGSRWEQFF
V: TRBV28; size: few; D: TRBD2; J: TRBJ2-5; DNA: TGTGCCAGCAGTGGGAGCGGGAGGGCCCAAGAGACCCAGTACTTC; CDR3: CASSGSGRAQETQYF
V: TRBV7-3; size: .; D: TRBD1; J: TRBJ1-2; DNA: TGTGCCAGCAGCTTAACCTTACAGGGGGCTGGCTACACCTTC; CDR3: CASSLTLQGAGYTF
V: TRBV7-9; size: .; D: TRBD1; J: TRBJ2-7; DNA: TGTGCCAGCAGCCCCCACTGGGACAGCTACGAGCAGTACTTC; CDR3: CASSPHWDSYEQYF
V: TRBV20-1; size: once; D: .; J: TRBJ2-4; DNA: TGCAGTGCTAGTGGCCATTCGGACATTCAGTACTTC; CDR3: CSASGHSDIQYF
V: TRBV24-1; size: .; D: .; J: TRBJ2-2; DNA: TGTGCCACCGCGCCGGGACAAGCTAACACCGGGGAGCTGTTTTTT; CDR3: CATAPGQANTGELFF
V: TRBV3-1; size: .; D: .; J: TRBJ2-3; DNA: TGTGCCAGCAGCCAAGCTACGACTAGGATCACAGATACGCAGTATTTT; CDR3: CASSQATTRITDTQYF
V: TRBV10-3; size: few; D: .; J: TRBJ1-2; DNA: TGTGCCATCAGTCCAGGGGATGGCTACACCTTC; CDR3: CAISPGDGYTF
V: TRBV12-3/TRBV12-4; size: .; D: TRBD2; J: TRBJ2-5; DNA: TGTGCCAGCAGTCCTTCGGGGGGTAGGACCCAGTACTTC; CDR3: CASSPSGGRTQYF
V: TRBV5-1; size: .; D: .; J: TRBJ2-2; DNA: TGCGCCAGCAATCCTGGGAGATGGAACACCGGGGAGCTGTTTTTT; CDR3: CASNPGRWNTGELFF
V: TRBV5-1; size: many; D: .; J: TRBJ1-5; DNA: TGCGCCAGCAGCTTGGGCGCTAGTCAGCCCCAGCATTTT; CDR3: CASSLGASQPQHF
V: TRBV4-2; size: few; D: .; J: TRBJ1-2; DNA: TGTGCCAGCAGCCATGGACCGTTCTATGGCTACACCTTC; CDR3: CASSHGPFYGYTF
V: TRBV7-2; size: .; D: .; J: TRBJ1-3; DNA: TGTGCCAGCAGCTTCGGGATCCCTGGAAACACCATATATTTT; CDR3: CASSFGIPGNTIYF
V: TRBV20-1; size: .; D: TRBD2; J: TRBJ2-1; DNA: TGCTGTGCTTACCAGACGACTAGCGGGAGGATGTACAATGAGCAGTTCTTC; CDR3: CCAYQTTSGRMYNEQFF
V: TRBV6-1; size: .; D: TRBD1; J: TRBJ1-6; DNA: TGTGCCAGCAACAACAAACCGGGACAGGGCACACCCCTCCACTTT; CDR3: CASNNKPGQGTPLHF
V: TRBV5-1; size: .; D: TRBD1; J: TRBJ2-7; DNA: TGCGCCAGCAGCCACCTGACAGGGAAAGCCTACGAGCAGTACTTC; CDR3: CASSHLTGKAYEQYF
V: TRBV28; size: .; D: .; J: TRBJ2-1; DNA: TGTGCCGCTGGGCTCAGGGGTGGCGATGAGCAGTTCTTC; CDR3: CAAGLRGGDEQFF
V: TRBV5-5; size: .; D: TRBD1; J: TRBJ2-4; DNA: TGTGCCAGCAGCTGGGGGACAGGGAAGAGGGAAAACATTCAGTACTTC; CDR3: CASSWGTGKRENIQYF
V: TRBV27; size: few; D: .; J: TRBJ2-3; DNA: TGTGCCAGCAGTTTATCGGGACCATTCTCAACTCGAGATACGCAGTATTTT; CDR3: CASSLSGPFSTRDTQYF
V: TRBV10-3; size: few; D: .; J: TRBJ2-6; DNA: TGTGCCATCAGGGCAGGGCTCTCTGGGGCCAACGTCCTGACTTTC; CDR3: CAIRAGLSGANVLTF
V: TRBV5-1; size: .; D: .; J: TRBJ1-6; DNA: TGCGCCAGCAGCCTTCAGGACAGCGGGGATTCACCCCTCCACTTT; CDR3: CASSLQDSGDSPLHF
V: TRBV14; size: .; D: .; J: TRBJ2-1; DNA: TGTGCCAGCAGCATACTAGTCTACAATGAGCAGTTCTTC; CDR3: CASSILVYNEQFF
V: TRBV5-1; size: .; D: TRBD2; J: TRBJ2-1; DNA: TGCGCCAGCAGCTTTGTACTAGCGGCCAATGAGCAGTTCTTC; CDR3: CASSFVLAANEQFF
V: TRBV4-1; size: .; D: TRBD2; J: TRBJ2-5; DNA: TGCGCCAGCAGCCAGCCGGGACTAGCGGAAGAGACCCAGTACTTC; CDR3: CASSQPGLAEETQYF
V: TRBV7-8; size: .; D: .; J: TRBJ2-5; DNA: TGTGCCAGCAGCTTTCGGTCGAGGGCAAAAGAGACCCAGTACTTC; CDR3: CASSFRSRAKETQYF
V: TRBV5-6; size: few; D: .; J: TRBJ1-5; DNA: TGTGCCAGCAGCTTGTTGGGGGGTGATCAGCCCCAGCATTTT; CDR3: CASSLLGGDQPQHF
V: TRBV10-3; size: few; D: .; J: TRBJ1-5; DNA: TGTGCCATCGCAGATAGCAATCAGCCCCAGCATTTT; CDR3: CAIADSNQPQHF
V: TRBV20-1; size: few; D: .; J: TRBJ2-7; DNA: TGCAGTGCCACCAGGGGAGGCGAGCAGTACTTC; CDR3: CSATRGGEQYF
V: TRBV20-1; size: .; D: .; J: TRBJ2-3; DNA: TGCAGTGCTAGCCTGTTGTCAGATACGCAGTATTTT; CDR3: CSASLLSDTQYF
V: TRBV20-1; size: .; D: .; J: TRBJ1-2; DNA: TGCAGTGCTAGAGATTATAACGGGGACACCTTC; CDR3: CSARDYNGDTF